This T cell receptor (beta chain) emerged from a study of blood T cell repertoires in COVID-19. The wider study: Sites across the United States, Italy and Spain contributed samples from acute and convalescent COVID-19. PBMCs, B-cell-depleted T cells, or T cells were the source of the cDNA or gDNA that made up the material.

TCRdb's table, derived via immunoSEQ multiplex PCR, lists solely in-frame clones and lacks some. Among roughly 130,000 clones listed, 80% to 90% were seen once. CDR1 and CDR2 from the germline V gene are LGHDT and YNNKEL (reference sequence). This CDR3 has 17 residues. V lost 2 bases, J lost 2 bases, and 3 bases stayed unmatched. The receptor's source is a woman aged 55-70 years with acute or convalescent COVID-19. Sequenced sample: peripheral blood. This rearrangement joins TRBV3-1 (or the pseudogene TRBV3-2) to TRBJ2-1; the match to TRBD2 covers 13 bases. CDR3 DNA sequence: TGTGCCAGCAGCCAACTAGGACTAGCGGGAGCCTACAATGAGCAGTTCTTC. Encoded protein: CASSQLGLAGAYNEQFF.